The 27 T cell receptor beta chains given below trace back to one sample, sequenced in a study of cytomegalovirus exposure and HLA in healthy donors. This PCR relied on a set of 60 Vbeta primers and 13 Jbeta primers. Profiled with immunoSEQ multiplex PCR; TCRdb holds only in-frame clones, not every one. The sample consists of roughly 160,000 clones, around four fifths of them appearing once. Material: PBMCs. These receptors were taken from a man in his forties or fifties in good health and CMV-seropositive.

This sequence joins TRBV6-5 and TRBJ2-7, with D tentatively TRBD2 (6 bases). The V and J ends lost 2 bases and 9 bases respectively, with 11 bases between them. Germline V lookup: CDR1 MNHEY, CDR2 SVGAGI. The CDR3 is 12 residues long. For the CDR3, the DNA is TGTGCCAGCAGTTACCCCGGGGGACGGCAGTACTTC. Translation: CASSYPGGRQYF.

This clone has just a few counts. The chain recombines TRBV9 with TRBJ1-2; possibly TRBD1 for D (5 bases). Per germline, CDR1 SGDLS and CDR2 YYNGEE. This CDR3 is built from 14 residues. Trimming took off 1 base at V and 2 bases at J, with 9 bases between the two ends. The CDR3: CASSVTDRNYGYTF. DNA for the CDR3: TGTGCCAGCAGCGTAACCGACAGAAACTATGGCTACACCTTC.

V gene TRBV7-2 combines with J gene TRBJ1-1, with D hard to call. CDR1 is SGHTA, CDR2 FQGNSA, per germline. V was cut by 1 base and J by 4 bases, with 10 bases left in between. The CDR3 runs to 14 residues. The CDR3 region is CASSLVVMSTEAFF. CDR3 in DNA: TGTGCCAGCAGCTTAGTGGTTATGAGCACTGAAGCTTTCTTT.

This chain links TRBV5-1 with TRBJ2-2; 8 bases line up with TRBD1. The ends lost 0 bases at V and 5 bases at J; junction bases unmatched: 6. The CDR3 contains 16 residues. Per the germline V gene, CDR1 is SGHRS and CDR2 is YFSETQ. CDR3 bases: TGCGCCAGCAGCTTGGCTGAGACAGGGGAAACCGGGGAGCTGTTTTTT. Its protein is CASSLAETGETGELFF.

CDR3 loop: CASSQASTGTSNREQYF. The CDR3 bases are TGCGCCAGCAGCCAAGCTTCCACCGGGACTAGTAATCGCGAGCAGTACTTC. The rearrangement joins TRBV4-3 to TRBJ2-7; TRBD2 agrees at 8 bases. Germline V CDR1 and CDR2: LGHNA, YSLEER. J lost 6 bases, V lost 1 base, and 14 bases had no gene match. CDR3 length equals 17 residues.

This clone was picked up one time. The genes are TRBV30 and TRBJ1-1; 8 nucleotides agree with TRBD1. CDR3 length: 15 residues. Germline assignment: CDR1 GTSNPN and CDR2 SVGIG (reference sequence). The V gene end was trimmed by 3 bases and the J gene end by 5 bases; junction bases not matched to a gene: 11. The DNA for the CDR3 is TGTGCCTGGAGCCCGGACAGGGCTTTTAGTACTGAAGCTTTCTTT. Its translation is CAWSPDRAFSTEAFF.

The chain couples TRBV14 to TRBJ2-3; D is unclear. V was clipped by 0 bases and J by 0 bases, with 10 bases between them. The CDR3 runs 16 residues. CDR1 and CDR2 (germline): SGHDN, FVKESK. The CDR3 sequence: CASSQDYFISTDTQYF. CDR3 in DNA: TGTGCCAGCAGCCAAGATTACTTCATCAGCACAGATACGCAGTATTTT.

The CDR3 nucleotides are TGTGCCAGCAGCGTAGGCCAGTTCTCTGGAAACACCATATATTTT. Translated, it gives CASSVGQFSGNTIYF. The chain carries TRBV9 and TRBJ1-3; unclear D gene. The CDR3 is 15 residues long. The V end was cut by 0 bases, the J end by 0 bases, with 7 bases between. Germline CDR1 SGDLS, CDR2 YYNGEE.

The table lists this clone with a few counts. The CDR3 reads CAISGGQGLIGSYTQYF. The CDR3 DNA reads TGTGCCATCAGTGGGGGACAGGGTCTGATCGGCTCATATACGCAGTATTTT. The chain has TRBV10-3 and TRBJ2-3; 9 bases map to TRBD1. The CDR3 sequence is 17 residues long. The V and J ends lost 4 bases and 7 bases, in that order; junction bases with no gene match: 15. Germline V gene lookup returns CDR1 ENHRY and CDR2 SYGVKD.

In its sample, this clone was seen a few times. The rearrangement links TRBV5-1 to TRBJ2-3; 12 bases align to TRBD2. Trimming took 0 bases from V and 4 from J; bases not matched to a gene: 3. The CDR3 length is 16 residues. CDR1 and CDR2 from the germline V gene are SGHRS and YFSETQ. The CDR3 loop is CASSLGLAGVADTQYF. The CDR3 DNA is TGCGCCAGCAGCTTGGGACTAGCGGGAGTGGCAGATACGCAGTATTTT.

The chain carries TRBV7-9 and TRBJ2-1, with D perhaps matching TRBD1 (5 bases). The germline V and J ends were trimmed by 5 bases and 6 bases, with 17 bases remaining between them. The germline V gene has CDR1 SEHNR and CDR2 FQNEAQ (reference sequence). This CDR3 comprises 15 residues. The CDR3 protein is CASSPPYRLGNEQFF. CDR3 in DNA: TGTGCCAGCAGCCCCCCGTACAGGCTCGGCAATGAGCAGTTCTTC.

The rearrangement joins TRBV19 to TRBJ2-4; maybe TRBD2 (6 bases). The CDR3 is 16 residues long. Trimming took off 8 bases at V and 0 bases at J, with 17 bases between the two ends. Germline loops: CDR1 LNHDA, CDR2 SQIVND (reference sequence). The chain's CDR3 is CASGKGGIIAKNIQYF. CDR3 DNA: TGTGCCAGTGGAAAGGGCGGGATAATAGCCAAAAACATTCAGTACTTC.

In this sample, this clone turned up once. The genes are TRBV30 and TRBJ2-1; TRBD2 might be the D (5 bases). Trimming removed 0 bases from V and 0 bases from J, with 9 bases in between. Germline CDR1 reads GTSNPN; CDR2 reads SVGIG (reference sequence). The CDR3 has 15 residues. The CDR3 spells CAWSVKADSYNEQFF. Here the CDR3 DNA reads TGTGCCTGGAGTGTAAAAGCGGACTCCTACAATGAGCAGTTCTTC.

The chain recombines TRBV28 with TRBJ1-2; D call uncertain. The V gene lost 6 bases and the J gene lost 4 bases, with 12 bases spanning the gap. Germline CDR1 reads MDHEN; CDR2 reads SYDVKM. This CDR3 has 13 residues. The CDR3, as DNA: TGTGCCAGCAGCCCGGGGTGGAGCTATGGCTACACCTTC. Amino acids: CASSPGWSYGYTF.

The chain has TRBV6-6 and TRBJ1-6; 9 positions match TRBD1. In germline, CDR1 is MNHNY, CDR2 SVGAGI (reference sequence). V was clipped by 5 bases and J by 6 bases; unmatched bases: 5. The CDR3 sequence is 15 residues long. The DNA of the CDR3 is TGTGCCAGCAGTCCCCGGGGACAGGGTAATTCACCCCTCCACTTT. Its translation is CASSPRGQGNSPLHF.

The chain carries TRBV27 and TRBJ2-5, with a weak D call TRBD2 (7 bases). Looked up from germline, CDR1 is MNHEY and CDR2 is SMNVEV (reference sequence). V lost 7 bases and J 5 bases, leaving 44 bases between the germline ends. CDR3 length equals 23 residues. CDR3: CASNPARWVDWGLVRGLDETQYF. In DNA, the CDR3 is TGTGCCAGCAATCCCGCGCGATGGGTCGATTGGGGCCTGGTGCGGGGGCTTGATGAGACCCAGTACTTC.

The V gene is TRBV19, the J gene TRBJ2-1; 8 nucleotides agree with TRBD1. CDR1 and CDR2 from the germline V gene are LNHDA and SQIVND (reference sequence). The CDR3 runs 14 residues. J gave up 0 bases and V 7 bases, and 2 bases lay outside the gene matches. The CDR3 DNA reads TGTGCCAGTACAGGGGGCAACTCCTACAATGAGCAGTTCTTC. It encodes CASTGGNSYNEQFF.

This clone occurred once. The J gene is TRBJ2-1, the V gene TRBV27; weak D call: TRBD2 (6 bases). The CDR3 has 15 residues. Germline V gene data show CDR1 as MNHEY and CDR2 as SMNVEV (reference sequence). V was trimmed by 10 bases and J by 6 bases, leaving 22 bases between them. The DNA for the CDR3 is TGTGCCACCCCACCGGGACTGGCGTCGGGCAATGAGCAGTTCTTC. Encoded protein: CATPPGLASGNEQFF.

V is TRBV18 and J is TRBJ2-5, with no clear D. The germline V and J ends were trimmed by 8 bases and 0 bases, with 4 bases remaining between them. Germline lookup yields CDR1 KGHSH and CDR2 LQKENI. The CDR3 spans 11 residues. The CDR3 region is CASLNQETQYF. CDR3 coding DNA: TGTGCCAGCCTAAACCAAGAGACCCAGTACTTC.

About this clone: The sample contains more than one DNA sequence encoding this CDR3. The chain joins TRBV5-6 to TRBJ2-5, with D possibly matching TRBD1 (6 bases). The CDR3 sequence is 13 residues long. V was trimmed by 1 base and J by 3 bases, leaving 7 bases between them. Germline values: CDR1 SGHDT, CDR2 YYEEEE. This CDR3 reads CASSLSGEETQYF. CDR3 sequence (DNA): TGTGCCAGCAGCTTGTCAGGGGAAGAGACCCAGTACTTC.

CDR3: CSVGTGGTEAFF. CDR3 nucleotide sequence: TGCAGCGTTGGGACAGGGGGCACTGAAGCTTTCTTT. The V call is TRBV29-1, the J call TRBJ1-1, with 10 nucleotides matching TRBD1. This CDR3 contains 12 residues. Looked up from germline, CDR1 is SQVTM and CDR2 is ANQGSEA. V trimming: 4 bases; J trimming: 4 bases; junction bases outside the gene matches: 0.

This clone occurred a few times. The chain links TRBV7-2 to TRBJ2-3, with 8 bases matching TRBD2. J lost 1 base, V lost 11 bases, and 17 bases had no gene match. This CDR3 is built from 17 residues. Germline V CDR1 and CDR2: SGHTA, FQGNSA. The CDR3: CAGGGGGPLWGTDTQYF. The CDR3 DNA sequence: TGTGCCGGCGGGGGCGGGGGGCCCCTCTGGGGCACAGATACGCAGTATTTT.

The CDR3 DNA reads as TGTGCCAGTAGTGTCGGACAGGGGTACAATCAGCCCCAGCATTTT. Translation: CASSVGQGYNQPQHF. This rearrangement joins TRBV19 to TRBJ1-5, with 9 bases lining up with TRBD1. Germline trimming cut 5 bases from V and 3 bases from J; bases unmatched to any gene: 5. The CDR3 is made up of 15 amino acids. Germline CDR1 and CDR2: LNHDA and SQIVND (reference sequence).

The V call is TRBV5-8, the J call TRBJ1-4; the match to TRBD1 covers 7 bases. There are 16 residues in the CDR3. Germline V lookup: CDR1 SGHTS, CDR2 YDEGEE. The junction had 8 bases not matched to a gene; V was cut back by 4 bases and J by 2 bases. The CDR3: CASSPGQVATNEKLFF. Here the CDR3 DNA reads TGTGCCAGCAGCCCTGGACAGGTGGCTACTAATGAAAAACTGTTTTTT.

This chain links TRBV9 with TRBJ2-3; D not certain. Germline V gene data show CDR1 as SGDLS and CDR2 as YYNGEE. CDR3 length: 15 residues. V was shortened by 2 bases and J by 3 bases, with 13 bases between the two germline ends. In DNA form, the CDR3 reads TGTGCCAGCAGCGTCGTGGGCGAGTTAACAGATACGCAGTATTTT. This gives the protein CASSVVGELTDTQYF.

The genes are TRBV28 and TRBJ2-5; TRBD2 matches 12 bases. The CDR3 length is 14 residues. With V trimmed by 8 bases and J by 11 bases, 12 bases remained unmatched. Germline-derived CDR1 and CDR2 are MDHEN and SYDVKM. CDR3 coding DNA: TGTGCCAGCGCACCGGGACTAGCGGGTCAGAAGCAGTACTTC. Protein sequence: CASAPGLAGQKQYF.

This chain uses TRBV4-1 with TRBJ2-5, with D possibly matching TRBD1 (5 bases). CDR1 and CDR2 (germline): MGHRA, YSYEKL. The length of the CDR3 is 14 residues. Trimming took 1 base from V and 5 from J, leaving 11 bases between them. The DNA for the CDR3 is TGCGCCAGCAGCCAAGTCATCAGGGATGAGACCCAGTACTTC. It codes for CASSQVIRDETQYF.